This T cell receptor beta chain was recorded in a study of CD8 T cells in ankylosing spondylitis. This CDR3 is 13 amino acids long. Germline lookup yields CDR1 KGHDR and CDR2 SFDVKD. With 7 bases removed from V and 6 bases from J, the gap between germline ends came to 9 bases. TCRdb used MiXCR to reprocess the 5' RACE reads, holding one entry per CDR3 protein. The repertoire includes roughly 220,000 distinct CDR3 sequences, 15% to 20% of them detected once, and 40% to 50% sits in the top ten. Points from the study as a whole: Peripheral blood held disease-linked clones only at relatively low frequency, and these were CD8+. Blood of patients with ankylosing spondylitis appeared to be characterized by a TCR beta motif of eight highly homologous variants.

With respect to this clonotype: Its antigen is still unknown.

What was sequenced was blood, either unsorted or a sorted T cell fraction (not recorded which). This TCR derives from a male donor with ankylosing spondylitis. The gene calls are TRBV24-1 and TRBJ1-6; no reliable D call. The CDR3 sequence is CATSPGFNSPLHF. CDR3 nucleotides: TGTGCCACCAGCCCGGGGTTTAATTCACCCCTCCACTTT.